This T cell receptor beta chain was captured in a study of blood T cells in healthy people across ages. The CDR3 extends over 17 amino acids. Worth noting for this clonotype: Antigen specificity is unknown.

Together with a sample-barcoded 5' primer, a J-beta primer mix was included in a second PCR lasting about 6 to 11 cycles. Each TCR beta cDNA got a 12-nucleotide random molecular identifier. One entry per CDR3 protein, called by TCRdb with MiXCR from the 5' RACE reads. This sample yields 660,000 or so distinct CDR3 sequences, of which under 65% are seen a single time; approximately 37% belongs to the top ten. Study results and caveats: Observed TCR beta diversity per million T cells went down as age went up. This fall followed a roughly linear course with age.

The sequenced sample was blood. The receptor was isolated from a man in his 60s in good health. The V and J genes are TRBV23-1 and TRBJ2-4; weak D call: TRBD2 (5 bases). The J call may be in error: the DNA end matches TRBJ2-7 better. TRBV23-1 is identified as an open reading frame with a role that is uncertain. The CDR3 spells CASRRNRGEDSSYEQYF. The CDR3 DNA follows: TGCGCCAGCAGACGAAACCGTGGAGAGGACTCCTCCTACGAGCAGTACTTC.